This T cell receptor beta chain emerged from a study of Ad26.COV2.S vaccination and SARS-CoV-2 variants. Sequencing was performed with immunoSEQ multiplex PCR; in TCRdb, only in-frame clones are kept and a portion is missing. Of 450,000 to 550,000 clones in the sample, about 91% are singletons; the top ten hold about 2.5%. Worth noting for this clone: Its antigen remains unknown.

Treatment defined: approximately 18 received Ad26.COV2.S at low or high dose, single or two shots; 5 received placebo; per-sample allocation not given. The samples were gathered on day 63 after the first injection of vaccine or placebo. Participants' vaccine, an Ad26 vector, delivered Wuhan-strain SARS-CoV-2 spike. Regarding the study as a whole: Vaccine recipients posted higher spike-specific TCR breadth than their placebo counterparts.

Germline values: CDR1 ENHRY, CDR2 SYGVKD. The CDR3 contains 14 residues. V lost 3 bases and J 5 bases, leaving 11 bases between the germline ends. The sequencing used peripheral blood, collected in a trial of Ad26.COV2.S vaccine versus placebo. V is TRBV10-3 and J is TRBJ1-5, with no clear D. The sequence was obtained from a person between 18 and 60 years old who received the Ad26.COV2.S COVID-19 vaccine or a placebo. The CDR3: CAISDGTIYQPQHF. In DNA form, the CDR3 reads TGTGCCATCAGTGACGGCACGATTTATCAGCCCCAGCATTTT.